The T cell receptor (beta chain) under discussion was sequenced for a study of T cells in Graves' hyperthyroidism and ophthalmopathy (dated by TCRdb to about 2019). Broadly, across the study: Peripheral blood samples were taken at the time of initial diagnosis, prior to any treatment. TCR V-J signatures able to tell the groups apart were searched for in a discovery cohort of 100 or so patients, of whom roughly 42 had Graves' ophthalmopathy and 57 had stable Graves' hyperthyroidism. An independent validation cohort of around 19 hyperthyroidism patients and about 15 patients who later progressed to ophthalmopathy tested prospective prediction of ophthalmopathy. The 100 or so discovery patients were divided at random into training and test sets in a 7:3 ratio. In addition, the study compared T-cell repertoires in thyroid tissue and in blood from six Graves' hyperthyroidism patients. Following sampling, methimazole starting at 30 mg daily was given to hyperthyroidism patients, and high-dose intravenous methylprednisolone was given to ophthalmopathy patients. According to the paper, TCR Vbeta CDR3 sequencing was carried out on about 140 peripheral blood samples, which came from 40 to 45 ophthalmopathy, approximately 78 hyperthyroidism and 17 progressor patients. The research as a whole found: Sample size was not statistically predetermined, and investigators were not blinded to group allocation. Blood samples also contained most of the expanded thyroid clonotypes (frequency above 0.001), which suggests that blood repertoires may reflect thyroid immune responses. A model built on a 13 V-J signature distinguished ophthalmopathy from stable hyperthyroidism, reaching around 90% sensitivity and 81% to 83% specificity in cross-validation and 80%/75% in testing. In validation, progression to ophthalmopathy was predicted by the model with around 70% sensitivity and roughly 72% specificity, a median of approximately 6.5 months before onset.

Hyperthyroidism patients were aged 18 to 65 years and newly diagnosed, with disease duration of less than 2 months. Any patient with an uncontrolled infection, another autoimmune disease, pregnancy or lactation was excluded. Diagnoses were based on clinical symptoms, serum thyroxine and TRAb, thyroid ultrasound and orbital computed tomography. For progressor patients, blood was drawn at the first diagnosis of hyperthyroidism, before any ophthalmopathy symptoms had appeared. Ficoll-Paque density gradient centrifugation was used to isolate PBMCs from 8 to 10 ml of fresh peripheral blood. Progressor patients were defined as those initially diagnosed with Graves' hyperthyroidism in whom ophthalmopathy developed during follow-up. Total RNA was extracted using Trizol reagent, and RNA quality was assessed on an Agilent 2100 Bioanalyzer. The table lists this clonotype with many counts. What antigen it recognizes has not been identified. No clone much larger than this one lies a single base away; base qualities are absent.

In the germline V gene, CDR1 corresponds to SGHVS and CDR2 to FNYEAQ. The germline V end is reduced by 4 bases and the J end by 4 bases; junction bases left unmatched: 9. Spanning cysteine to phenylalanine, the CDR3 consists of 16 amino acids. Left in the record is the CDR3 DNA by itself, 48 bases read in frame from the first base. The TCR beta CDR3 regions were amplified from RNA transcripts. For the first round of RT-PCR on the TCR CDR3, the HTBI primer set was used together with the Qiagen OneStep RT-PCR kit. Libraries were constructed in a second round of multiplex PCR, after which size selection and purification were performed. The libraries were sequenced on an Illumina HiSeq2000 using paired-end 100 bp reads. As for the authors' bioinformatics: SOAPnuke was used to process the raw data, throwing out any read that contained adapters or uncalled bases, had a mean Phred below 15, or lacked an exact constant-primer or identifier match. COPE v1.2.5 was used to merge the high-quality paired reads, and each unique nucleotide sequence was defined as a clonotype. Clonotypes were aligned to IMGT TRBV, TRBD and TRBJ reference segments using MiTCR v1.1. The analysis included only V-J combinations with a frequency above 0.0001, which together covered approximately 99% of the repertoires. A TCS score was defined as the ratio of F50 (clonal expansion) to E x V (chaos), with BLOSUM62-based TCRdist applied between CDR3 peptides within each V-J. Welch's t-statistics and random forest reduced around 550 V-J features to roughly 13, which were used in a naive Bayes classifier (R e1071). TCRdb reworked the public reads: Q25 trimming with fastp, MiXCR clone assembly, productive beta chains retained. Here each entry gathers all rows of one CDR3 protein and keeps the most common genes and DNA. TCRdb assigned the V and J calls; the authors' analysis was not used. The sample contains 550,000 to 650,000 distinct CDR3 sequences, approximately 14% of them found a single time. Almost 6% of the sample rests with the top ten.

This sequence uses TRBV7-6 and TRBJ2-2, and 7 junction bases match TRBD2. The sequence was collected from a woman in her thirties with Graves' hyperthyroidism that later progressed to Graves' ophthalmopathy. Sample: blood. This receptor carries the CDR3 CASSSLGGSSTGELFF. The DNA sequence is given as TGTGCCAGCAGCTCCCTCGGGGGGAGCAGCACCGGGGAGCTGTTTTTT.